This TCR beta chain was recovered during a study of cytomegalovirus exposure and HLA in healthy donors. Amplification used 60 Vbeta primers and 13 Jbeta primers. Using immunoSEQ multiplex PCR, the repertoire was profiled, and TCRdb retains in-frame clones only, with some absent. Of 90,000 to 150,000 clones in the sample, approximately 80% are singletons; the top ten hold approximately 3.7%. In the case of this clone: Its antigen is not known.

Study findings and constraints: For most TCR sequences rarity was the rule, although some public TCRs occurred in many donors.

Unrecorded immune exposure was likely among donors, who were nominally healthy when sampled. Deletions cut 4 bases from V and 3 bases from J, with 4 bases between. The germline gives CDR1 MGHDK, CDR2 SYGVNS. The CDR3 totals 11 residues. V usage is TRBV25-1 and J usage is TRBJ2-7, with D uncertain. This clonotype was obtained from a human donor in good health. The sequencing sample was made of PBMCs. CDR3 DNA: TGTGCCAGCAGTGTCGTCTACGAGCAGTACTTC. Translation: CASSVVYEQYF.